Below, 19 T cell receptor beta chains from the same sample are listed, as sequenced in a study of blood T cell repertoires in COVID-19. Libraries were prepared by immunoSEQ multiplex PCR; TCRdb keeps only in-frame clonotypes and omits some of them. The sample gives approximately 200,000 clones, roughly 89% of which show up once; approximately 2.1% is in the top ten. Sample: PBMCs or T cells enriched from blood (not recorded which). These receptors originate from a woman aged 40 to 50 with acute COVID-19.

The chain recombines TRBV7-9 with TRBJ2-7, with 12 bases fitting TRBD2. This CDR3 has 16 residues. In germline, CDR1 is SEHNR, CDR2 FQNEAQ (reference sequence). V gave up 5 bases and J gave up 2 bases; unmatched junction bases: 7. CDR3 region: CASSLTSGGPPYEQYF. CDR3 in DNA: TGTGCCAGCAGCCTAACTAGCGGGGGGCCTCCCTACGAGCAGTACTTC.

Written as DNA, the CDR3 is TGCGCCAGCAGCTTGGACAGCGGCCGTAATCAGCCCCAGCATTTT. Translation gives CASSLDSGRNQPQHF. The chain combines TRBV5-1 with TRBJ1-5; D gene uncertain. V lost 0 bases, J lost 4 bases, and 11 bases lay in between. There are 15 residues in the CDR3. Germline CDR1 is SGHRS and CDR2 is YFSETQ.

V usage is TRBV5-1 and J usage is TRBJ2-4, with D unresolved. V was shortened by 2 bases and J by 1 base, with 7 bases between the two germline ends. The CDR3 is 14 amino acids. Germline V gene data show CDR1 as SGHRS and CDR2 as YFSETQ. The CDR3 coding sequence is TGCGCCAGCAGCTTAGGCGGCGCCAAAAACATTCAGTACTTC. Protein product: CASSLGGAKNIQYF.

Only one count was recorded for this clone. The V and J genes are TRBV11-2 and TRBJ2-7, with D perhaps matching TRBD2 (5 bases). V dropped 6 bases and J dropped 2 bases, with 17 bases sitting between them. CDR1 SGHAT and CDR2 FQNNGV come from the germline V gene. The CDR3 loop spans 15 amino acids. This chain's CDR3 is CASSFQLGGPYEQYF. The CDR3 DNA sequence: TGTGCCAGCAGTTTTCAGCTAGGCGGGCCCTACGAGCAGTACTTC. Combining the CDR3 with reference TRBV11-2 and TRBJ2-7 gives the whole variable domain EAGVAQSPRYKIIEKRQSVAFWCNPISGHATLYWYQQILGQGPKLLIQFQNNGVVDDSQLPKDRFSAERLKGVDSTLKIQPAKLEDSAVYLCASSFQLGGPYEQYFGPGTRLTVT.

The V call is TRBV5-1, the J call TRBJ2-5, with 7 nucleotides matching TRBD1. Germline V gives CDR1 SGHRS, CDR2 YFSETQ. The CDR3 runs 16 residues. V shed 3 bases, J shed 1 base, and the junction held 9 bases outside the gene matches. The CDR3 bases are TGCGCCAGCAGCTACGGACAGGTCCCCATCCAAGAGACCCAGTACTTC. This encodes CASSYGQVPIQETQYF.

The chain's CDR3 is CASSETRRDTQYF. The CDR3, as DNA: TGTGCCAGCAGCGAGACTAGAAGGGATACGCAGTATTTT. The gene calls are TRBV6-5 and TRBJ2-3; D is possibly TRBD2 (6 bases). The CDR3 has 13 residues. The germline CDR1 and CDR2 sequences are MNHEY and SVGAGI. V gave up 6 bases and J gave up 6 bases, with 13 bases separating them.

The chain couples TRBV9 to TRBJ2-3; no definite D call. There are 13 residues in the CDR3. Between the trimmed V and J ends, which lost 0 bases and 2 bases, there was a span of 4 bases. Germline V gene data show CDR1 as SGDLS and CDR2 as YYNGEE. The CDR3 sequence is CASSVVNTDTQYF. DNA of the CDR3: TGTGCCAGCAGCGTAGTAAACACAGATACGCAGTATTTT.

V gene TRBV5-4 combines with J gene TRBJ2-5; possible D gene TRBD2, 6 bases. The CDR3 is 14 amino acids. Trimming took 4 bases from V and 1 from J, leaving 11 bases between them. Germline CDR1 reads SGHNT; CDR2 reads YYREEE (reference sequence). CDR3 residues: CASSRAAGQETQYF. CDR3 DNA: TGTGCCAGCAGCCGCGCAGCGGGCCAAGAGACCCAGTACTTC.

The chain links TRBV3-1 (or the pseudogene TRBV3-2) to TRBJ2-2, with 7 nucleotides matching TRBD2. Trimming at V came to 4 bases and at J to 4 bases, leaving 6 bases not matched to a gene. The CDR3 covers 15 residues. Germline values: CDR1 LGHDT, CDR2 YNNKEL (reference sequence). The CDR3 loop is CASSLRGGSTGELFF. CDR3 DNA sequence: TGTGCCAGCAGCCTACGGGGCGGGAGCACCGGGGAGCTGTTTTTT.

The rearrangement joins TRBV3-1 (or the pseudogene TRBV3-2) to TRBJ2-7, with 14 bases identical to TRBD2. Germline V lookup: CDR1 LGHDT, CDR2 YNNKEL (reference sequence). V shed 4 bases and J 0 bases; nucleotides not matched to a gene: 5. The CDR3 runs 17 residues. CDR3 in DNA: TGTGCCAGCAGCCGCTCCGGGACTAGCGGGGGCTCCTACGAGCAGTACTTC. It is translated as CASSRSGTSGGSYEQYF.

The rearrangement joins TRBV5-1 to TRBJ2-2; TRBD1 matches 7 bases. The length of the CDR3 is 16 residues. Germline V gene lookup returns CDR1 SGHRS and CDR2 YFSETQ. V was clipped by 4 bases and J by 0 bases; unmatched bases: 6. For the CDR3, the DNA is TGCGCCAGCAGCCGAAAAGGGACAGCGAACACCGGGGAGCTGTTTTTT. Translated: CASSRKGTANTGELFF.

The rearrangement links TRBV18 to TRBJ1-2; possible D gene TRBD1, 6 bases. Germline assignment: CDR1 KGHSH and CDR2 LQKENI. The CDR3 covers 15 residues. Trimming took off 4 bases at V and 2 bases at J, with 14 bases between the two ends. The DNA for the CDR3 is TGTGCCAGCTCACGTATTGAGGGGGGGAACTATGGCTACACCTTC. It translates to CASSRIEGGNYGYTF. The full variable domain, its missing parts supplied by reference TRBV18 and TRBJ1-2, is NAGVMQNPRHLVRRRGQEARLRCSPMKGHSHVYWYRQLPEEGLKFMVYLQKENIIDESGMPKERFSAEFPKEGPSILRIQQVVRGDSAAYFCASSRIEGGNYGYTFGSGTRLTVV.

The chain combines TRBV2 with TRBJ1-5; D is ambiguous. This CDR3 contains 14 residues. V was trimmed by 2 bases and J by 2 bases, leaving 7 bases between them. Germline CDR1 SNHLY, CDR2 FYNNEI. CDR3 DNA sequence: TGTGCCAGCAGTGAAAGACGGGGCAATCAGCCCCAGCATTTT. Its protein is CASSERRGNQPQHF.

V gene TRBV27 combines with J gene TRBJ2-1, with 11 positions matching TRBD2. CDR3 size: 18 residues. With 3 bases clipped from V and 8 bases from J, the junction kept 15 bases outside the gene matches. Germline CDR1 MNHEY, CDR2 SMNVEV (reference sequence). The CDR3 region is CASSFSRTSGPGRDEQFF. CDR3 sequence (DNA): TGTGCCAGCAGTTTTTCACGGACTAGCGGGCCGGGGAGGGATGAGCAGTTCTTC.

This clone showed up just a few times. The chain recombines TRBV7-9 with TRBJ2-1; 9 bases are a match to TRBD2. This CDR3 spans 17 amino acids. The ends lost 5 bases at V and 1 base at J; junction bases unmatched: 9. Germline CDR1 SEHNR, CDR2 FQNEAQ (reference sequence). The chain's CDR3 is CASSPPRLADSYNEQFF. The CDR3 DNA reads TGTGCCAGCAGCCCGCCAAGACTAGCGGATTCCTACAATGAGCAGTTCTTC.

This chain links TRBV7-5 with TRBJ1-3; TRBD1, as called in the table, went unchecked against the DNA. TRBV7-5 is a known pseudogene. This CDR3 has 15 amino acids. CDR3 coding DNA: TGTGCCAGAAGCTTAGCCAGGACAGGGGGAAACACCATATATTTT. Its protein product is CARSLARTGGNTIYF.

This rearrangement joins TRBV12-3 or TRBV12-4 to TRBJ2-5, with a tentative D call TRBD2 (7 bases). The CDR3 sequence is 13 residues long. Trimming stripped 5 bases from V and 4 bases from J, with 11 bases between. DNA of the CDR3: TGTGCCAGCAGTCTAGGGGGGGGAGAGACCCAGTACTTC. As protein: CASSLGGGETQYF.

The chain combines TRBV7-2 with TRBJ1-2, with D unclear. V was cut by 5 bases and J by 3 bases, with 13 bases left in between. Germline V gives CDR1 SGHTA, CDR2 FQGNSA. The CDR3 has 14 amino acids. The CDR3 here is CASSGRTGDYGYTF. CDR3 DNA sequence: TGTGCCAGCAGCGGACGGACGGGAGACTATGGCTACACCTTC.

The chain is built from TRBV15 and TRBJ2-2; perhaps TRBD2 as D (5 bases). Germline CDR1 reads LNHNV; CDR2 reads YYDKDF (reference sequence). The V and J ends lost 5 bases and 4 bases respectively, with 14 bases between them. The CDR3 is made up of 15 amino acids. CDR3 DNA sequence: TGTGCCACCAGCGAGAGGCGGGCGCCCACCGGGGAGCTGTTTTTT. This gives the protein CATSERRAPTGELFF.